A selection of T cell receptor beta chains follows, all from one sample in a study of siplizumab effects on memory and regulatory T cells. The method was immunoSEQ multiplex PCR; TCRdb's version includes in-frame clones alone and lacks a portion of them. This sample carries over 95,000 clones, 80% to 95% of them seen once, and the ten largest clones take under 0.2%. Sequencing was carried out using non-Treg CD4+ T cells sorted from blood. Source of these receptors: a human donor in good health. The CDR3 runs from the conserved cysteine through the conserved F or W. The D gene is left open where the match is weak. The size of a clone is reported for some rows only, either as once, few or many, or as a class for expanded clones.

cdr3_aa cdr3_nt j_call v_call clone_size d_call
CASSRYATGELFF TGTGCCAGCAGTAGGTATGCCACCGGGGAGCTGTTTTTT TRBJ2-2 TRBV7-9 . .
CSVEGPASGGANEQFF TGCAGCGTTGAAGGCCCTGCTAGCGGGGGGGCCAATGAGCAGTTCTTC TRBJ2-1 TRBV29-1 . TRBD2
CASSRGAANYGYTF TGTGCCAGCAGCCGGGGGGCAGCTAACTATGGCTACACCTTC TRBJ1-2 TRBV5-5 . .
CASSLIEAGGPGDTQYF TGTGCCAGCAGCTTAATCGAGGCGGGGGGGCCGGGAGATACGCAGTATTTT TRBJ2-3 TRBV7-2 . TRBD2
CASSPPTSGGEQFF TGTGCCAGCTCACCACCAACAAGTGGAGGTGAGCAGTTCTTC TRBJ2-1 TRBV18 . .
CASSLEAGVNTEAFF TGTGCCAGCAGCTTAGAGGCAGGGGTGAACACTGAAGCTTTCTTT TRBJ1-1 TRBV7-8 . .
CASSELVRLKGQPQHF TGTGCCAGCAGTGAGTTGGTTCGACTTAAGGGTCAGCCCCAGCATTTT TRBJ1-5 TRBV6-4 . .
CASSGQGGGRTANEKLFF TGCGCCAGCAGCGGACAGGGGGGTGGAAGGACGGCTAATGAAAAACTGTTTTTT TRBJ1-4 TRBV5-1 . TRBD1
CASTGPTNEKLFF TGTGCCAGCACCGGGCCAACTAATGAAAAACTGTTTTTT TRBJ1-4 TRBV6-1 . .
CASSLDGGLGTEAFF TGTGCCAGCAGCTTAGATGGGGGGCTGGGGACTGAAGCTTTCTTT TRBJ1-1 TRBV11-2 . .
CASSLFQGTEAFF TGTGCCAGCAGCCTATTTCAGGGTACTGAAGCTTTCTTT TRBJ1-1 TRBV11-1 . .
CAIDRGHVGNTIYF TGTGCCATCGACAGGGGGCATGTTGGAAACACCATATATTTT TRBJ1-3 TRBV2 . TRBD1
CASSSPGSTTEAFF TGTGCCAGCAGTTCTCCAGGGTCTACCACTGAAGCTTTCTTT TRBJ1-1 TRBV28 once .
CASSDQALAADNEQFF TGTGCCAGCAGTGATCAAGCCCTAGCCGCGGACAATGAGCAGTTCTTC TRBJ2-1 TRBV2 . .
CASSQAGPTYEQYF TGTGCCAGTAGTCAGGCAGGCCCTACCTACGAGCAGTACTTC TRBJ2-7 TRBV19 . .
CASSYRDSYNSPLHF TGTGCCAGCAGTTACAGGGACAGTTATAATTCACCCCTCCACTTT TRBJ1-6 TRBV6-5 . TRBD1
CASSLNGQVANTEAFF TGTGCCAGCAGCCTGAATGGACAGGTGGCGAACACTGAAGCTTTCTTT TRBJ1-1 TRBV7-8 . TRBD1
CASSEFTGTGGHEQYF TGTGCCAGCAGCGAGTTCACCGGGACAGGGGGTCACGAGCAGTACTTC TRBJ2-7 TRBV7-9 . TRBD1
CASSYEFQGVEQYF TGTGCCAGCAGTTACGAGTTTCAGGGAGTCGAGCAGTACTTC TRBJ2-7 TRBV6-5 . .
CATSRVGQVTPGELFF TGTGCCACCAGCAGAGTGGGACAGGTCACCCCCGGGGAGCTGTTTTTT TRBJ2-2 TRBV15 . TRBD1
CASSLGTGHSTDTQYF TGTGCCAGCAGCCTTGGGACAGGTCATAGCACAGATACGCAGTATTTT TRBJ2-3 TRBV7-7 . TRBD1
CASSQMGADNQPQHF TGCGCCAGCAGCCAAATGGGGGCCGACAATCAGCCCCAGCATTTT TRBJ1-5 TRBV5-1 . .
CASTQGGYEQYF TGTGCCAGCACTCAAGGGGGCTACGAGCAGTACTTC TRBJ2-7 TRBV2 . .
CSARDRTEAFF TGCAGTGCTAGAGATCGAACTGAAGCTTTCTTT TRBJ1-1 TRBV20-1 . .
CAWSLWGWGSPLHF TGTGCCTGGAGCCTTTGGGGGTGGGGTTCACCCCTCCACTTT TRBJ1-6 TRBV30 . .
CSVGGSNTEAFF TGCAGCGTTGGAGGGTCGAACACTGAAGCTTTCTTT TRBJ1-1 TRBV29-1 . .
CASSLFTVPTDTQYF TGCGCCAGCAGCTTGTTTACTGTTCCAACAGATACGCAGTATTTT TRBJ2-3 TRBV5-1 . .
CASRPTGWETQYF TGTGCCAGTAGACCCACAGGGTGGGAGACCCAGTACTTC TRBJ2-5 TRBV19 . .
CASSLDRRGGPADTQYF TGTGCCAGCAGCTTAGATCGGCGCGGGGGTCCCGCAGATACGCAGTATTTT TRBJ2-3 TRBV11-2 . TRBD2
CASSVVWTGAPEAFF TGTGCCAGCAGCGTAGTGTGGACAGGGGCGCCTGAAGCTTTCTTT TRBJ1-1 TRBV9 few TRBD1
CASSPLFTGAANYGYTF TGTGCCAGCTCACCACTATTTACCGGTGCAGCTAACTATGGCTACACCTTC TRBJ1-2 TRBV18 . .
CASSDRNREGSEQFF TGTGCCAGCAGTGATAGGAACAGGGAGGGGAGTGAGCAGTTCTTC TRBJ2-1 TRBV25-1 . .
CASSATGVIHQPQHF TGTGCCAGCAGCGCGACAGGGGTGATACATCAGCCCCAGCATTTT TRBJ1-5 TRBV11-2 . TRBD1
CSANGPPQAFF TGCAGTGCTAATGGTCCCCCGCAAGCTTTCTTT TRBJ1-1 TRBV20-1 . .
CASSPPVSGGGEQFF TGTGCCAGCTCACCACCGGTAAGCGGGGGAGGAGAGCAGTTCTTC TRBJ2-1 TRBV18 . TRBD2
CAWLSFGTGGEKLFF TGTGCCTGGCTGTCCTTCGGGACAGGCGGTGAAAAACTGTTTTTT TRBJ1-4 TRBV30 . TRBD1
CASSAGTSEKLFF TGTGCCAGCAGCGCCGGGACGTCCGAAAAACTGTTTTTT TRBJ1-4 TRBV14 . .
CASILAEAFF TGTGCCAGCATCTTGGCTGAAGCTTTCTTT TRBJ1-1 TRBV6-1 . .
CASSFIVNEKLFF TGTGCCAGCAGTTTTATTGTTAATGAAAAACTGTTTTTT TRBJ1-4 TRBV28 . .